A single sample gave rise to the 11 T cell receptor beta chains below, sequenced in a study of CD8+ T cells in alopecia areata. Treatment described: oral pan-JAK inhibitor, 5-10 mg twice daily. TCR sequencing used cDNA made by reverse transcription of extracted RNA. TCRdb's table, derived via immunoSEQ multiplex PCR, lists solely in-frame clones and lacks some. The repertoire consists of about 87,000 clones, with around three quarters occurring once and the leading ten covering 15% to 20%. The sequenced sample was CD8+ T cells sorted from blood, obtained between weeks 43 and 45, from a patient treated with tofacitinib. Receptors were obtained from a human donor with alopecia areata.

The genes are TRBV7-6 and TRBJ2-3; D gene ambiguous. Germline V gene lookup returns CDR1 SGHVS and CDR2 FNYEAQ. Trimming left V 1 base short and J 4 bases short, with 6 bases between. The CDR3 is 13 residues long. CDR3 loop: CASSLEGADTQYF. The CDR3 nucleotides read TGTGCCAGCAGCTTAGAAGGAGCAGATACGCAGTATTTT.

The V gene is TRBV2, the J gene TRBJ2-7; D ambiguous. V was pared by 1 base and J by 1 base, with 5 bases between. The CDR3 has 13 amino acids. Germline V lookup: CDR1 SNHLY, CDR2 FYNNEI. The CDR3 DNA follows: TGTGCCAGCAGTGAAGGATGGTCCTACGAGCAGTACTTC. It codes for CASSEGWSYEQYF.

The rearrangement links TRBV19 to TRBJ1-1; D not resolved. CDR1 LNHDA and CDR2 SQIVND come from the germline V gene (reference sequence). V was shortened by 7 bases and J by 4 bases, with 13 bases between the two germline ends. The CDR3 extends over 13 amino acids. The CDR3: CASTMGSLTEAFF. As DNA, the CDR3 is TGTGCCAGTACTATGGGCAGTCTCACTGAAGCTTTCTTT. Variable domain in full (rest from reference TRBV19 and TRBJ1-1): DGGITQSPKYLFRKEGQNVTLSCEQNLNHDAMYWYRQDPGQGLRLIYYSQIVNDFQKGDIAEGYSVSREKKESFPLTVTSAQKNPTAFYLCASTMGSLTEAFFGQGTRLTVV.

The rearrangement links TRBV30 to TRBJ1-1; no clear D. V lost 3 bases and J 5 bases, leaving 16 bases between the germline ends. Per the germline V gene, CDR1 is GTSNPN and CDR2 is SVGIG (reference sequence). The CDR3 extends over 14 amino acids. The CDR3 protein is CAWRPPGSGTEAFF. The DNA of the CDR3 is TGTGCCTGGAGGCCCCCCGGGAGCGGGACTGAAGCTTTCTTT.

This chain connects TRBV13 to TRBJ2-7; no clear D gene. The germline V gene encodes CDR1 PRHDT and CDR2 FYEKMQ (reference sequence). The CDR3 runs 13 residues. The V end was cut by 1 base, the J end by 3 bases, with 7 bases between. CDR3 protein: CASSLEGNYEQYF. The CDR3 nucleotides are TGTGCCAGCAGCTTAGAAGGAAACTACGAGCAGTACTTC.

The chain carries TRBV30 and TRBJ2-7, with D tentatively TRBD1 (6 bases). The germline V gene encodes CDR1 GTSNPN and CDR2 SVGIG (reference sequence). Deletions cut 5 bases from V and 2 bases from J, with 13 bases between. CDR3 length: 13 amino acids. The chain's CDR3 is CAWGMTGTYEQYF. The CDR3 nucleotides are TGTGCCTGGGGCATGACAGGTACCTACGAGCAGTACTTC.

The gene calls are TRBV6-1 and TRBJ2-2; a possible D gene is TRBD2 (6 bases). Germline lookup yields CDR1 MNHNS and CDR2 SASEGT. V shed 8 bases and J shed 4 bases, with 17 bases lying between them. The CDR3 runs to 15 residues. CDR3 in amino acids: CASSVIPEGTGELFF. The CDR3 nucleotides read TGTGCCAGCTCTGTGATTCCGGAGGGCACCGGGGAGCTGTTTTTT.

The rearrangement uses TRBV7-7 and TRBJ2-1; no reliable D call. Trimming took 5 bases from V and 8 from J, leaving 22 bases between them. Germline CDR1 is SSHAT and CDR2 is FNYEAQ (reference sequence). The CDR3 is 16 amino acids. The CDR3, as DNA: TGTGCCAGCAGCCCTTTGCCCGGTAGAGAGGATCATGAGCAGTTCTTC. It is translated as CASSPLPGREDHEQFF.

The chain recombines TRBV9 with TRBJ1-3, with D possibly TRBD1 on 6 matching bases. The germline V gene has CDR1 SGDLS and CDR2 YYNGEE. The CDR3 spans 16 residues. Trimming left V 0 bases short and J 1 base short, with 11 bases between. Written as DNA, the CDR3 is TGTGCCAGCAGCGTAGGAGGGGGGAGTTCTGGAAACACCATATATTTT. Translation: CASSVGGGSSGNTIYF.

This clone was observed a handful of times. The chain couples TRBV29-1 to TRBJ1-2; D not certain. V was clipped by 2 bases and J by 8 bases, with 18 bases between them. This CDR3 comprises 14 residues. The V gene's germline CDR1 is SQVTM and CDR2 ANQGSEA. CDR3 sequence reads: CSVELLRTQDGYTF. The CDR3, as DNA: TGCAGCGTTGAACTATTGAGGACCCAGGACGGCTACACCTTC. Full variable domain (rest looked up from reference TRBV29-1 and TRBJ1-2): SAVISQKPSRDICQRGTSLTIQCQVDSQVTMMFWYRQQPGQSLTLIATANQGSEATYESGFVIDKFPISRPNLTFSTLTVSNMSPEDSSIYLCSVELLRTQDGYTFGSGTRLTVV.

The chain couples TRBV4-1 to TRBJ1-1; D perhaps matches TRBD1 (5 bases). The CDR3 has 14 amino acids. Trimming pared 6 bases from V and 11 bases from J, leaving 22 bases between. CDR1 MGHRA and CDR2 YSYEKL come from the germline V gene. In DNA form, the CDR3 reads TGCGCCAGCAGTTGGATCGGGGGTCAGAGGAAGGCTTTCTTT. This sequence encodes CASSWIGGQRKAFF.